These T cell receptor beta chains were read from a single sample in a study of STAT5B mutations in CD4+ large granular lymphocyte leukemia. Data came from immunoSEQ multiplex PCR; TCRdb stores just in-frame clones and leaves some out. Among 20,000 to 25,000 clones listed, approximately 80% were seen once. The sequencing sample was made of CD4+ T cells from blood buffy coats. The receptors shown here come from a human donor in good health. Both conserved end residues are part of each CDR3. D genes are given only for firm matches. Only some rows state a clone size, as once, few, many or a class for expanded clones.

D | J | V | size | DNA | CDR3
. | TRBJ2-5 | TRBV11-3 | . | TGTGCCAGCAGCTTAGATTTCCCCACGGGTCATGCGACCCAGTACTTC | CASSLDFPTGHATQYF
. | TRBJ1-5 | TRBV4-1 | few | TGCGCCAGCAGCCAGTTACAGTATAGCAATCAGCCCCAGCATTTT | CASSQLQYSNQPQHF
TRBD1 | TRBJ1-2 | TRBV7-6 | . | TGTGCCAGCAGCTCAATCCGGGACAGGGGGGTTGATGGATATGGCTACACCTTC | CASSSIRDRGVDGYGYTF
. | TRBJ2-5 | TRBV5-4 | . | TGTGCCAGCAGCTTGGAGCGGACAGCGGAGCAGTACTTC | CASSLERTAEQYF
. | TRBJ1-1 | TRBV11-3 | few | TGTGCCAGCAGTTATGACCCACTCTTAGGGAACACTGAAGCTTTCTTT | CASSYDPLLGNTEAFF
. | TRBJ2-7 | TRBV6-5 | . | TGTGCCAGCAGACAGGACGTCTACGAGCAGTACTTC | CASRQDVYEQYF
. | TRBJ2-3 | TRBV5-8 | . | TGTGCCAGCAGGTTGGGGGTACGGGGAGGAACAGATACGCAGTATTTT | CASRLGVRGGTDTQYF
. | TRBJ1-1 | TRBV6-4 | . | TGTGCCAGCAGTGGCCACAGAAGGCAGGCTTTCTTT | CASSGHRRQAFF
. | TRBJ1-4 | TRBV18 | . | TGTGCCAGCTCACCATCCTGGGACGGATCCCCTTTTAATGAAAAACTGTTTTTT | CASSPSWDGSPFNEKLFF
TRBD1 | TRBJ1-1 | TRBV29-1 | . | TGCAGCGCCCGGACGACAGGGGACACTGAAGCTTTCTTT | CSARTTGDTEAFF
TRBD1 | TRBJ2-3 | TRBV5-7 | . | TGTGCCAGCAGCCCTGGGACAGGGAGCACAGATACGCAGTATTTT | CASSPGTGSTDTQYF
TRBD2 | TRBJ2-1 | TRBV10-2 | once | TGCGCCAGCAGTGAGCAGACCGGACTAGCGGGAAAGGTTGAGCAGTTCTTC | CASSEQTGLAGKVEQFF
. | TRBJ1-1 | TRBV5-6 | . | TGTGCCAGCAGCAATTATAACCGCAGAGAAGCTTTCTTT | CASSNYNRREAFF
. | TRBJ2-3 | TRBV29-1 | . | TGCAGCGTTCTTCCGGGACTTTTCACAGATACGCAGTATTTT | CSVLPGLFTDTQYF
. | TRBJ2-2 | TRBV5-6 | . | TGTGCCAGCAGCTTGTTAGGAGGGAACACCGGGGAGCTGTTTTTT | CASSLLGGNTGELFF
TRBD1 | TRBJ1-1 | TRBV15 | once | TGTGCCACCAGCAGACCAACAGGGGTGAACACTGAAGCTTTCTTT | CATSRPTGVNTEAFF
. | TRBJ1-2 | TRBV14 | . | TGTGCCAGCAGCGGGAGGGTTAACTATGGCTACACCTTC | CASSGRVNYGYTF
. | TRBJ1-2 | TRBV9 | . | TGTGCCAGCAACAAAGTTGGGGGTTATGGCTACACCTTC | CASNKVGGYGYTF
. | TRBJ2-7 | TRBV28 | . | TGTGCCAGCACTCCTCAATCCGACTGGGGCGGTGAGCAGTACTTC | CASTPQSDWGGEQYF
TRBD1 | TRBJ1-5 | TRBV18 | . | TGTGCCAGCTCACCAAGGGGGCTAGGGAGCAATCAGCCCCAGCATTTT | CASSPRGLGSNQPQHF
. | TRBJ2-7 | TRBV5-8 | . | TGTGCCAGCAGCCCCCACCTTCTCCGGAAGACCTACGAGCAGTACTTC | CASSPHLLRKTYEQYF
. | TRBJ1-2 | TRBV28 | . | TGTGCCAGCAGTCCCTCCGGCAGCCGACACAACTATGGCTACACCTTC | CASSPSGSRHNYGYTF
TRBD1 | TRBJ1-5 | TRBV30 | . | TGTGCCTGGAGTGTACGGACAGGGGGCGATCAGCCCCAGCATTTT | CAWSVRTGGDQPQHF
TRBD1 | TRBJ2-7 | TRBV5-4 | . | TGTGCCAGCAGCCGAAGGGGGAACAGGGGTTTTGACGAGCAGTACTTC | CASSRRGNRGFDEQYF
TRBD2 | TRBJ2-2 | TRBV11-2 | . | TGTGCCAGCAACCGACTAGCGGGAGGCGTCACCGGGGAGCTGTTTTTT | CASNRLAGGVTGELFF
. | TRBJ1-5 | TRBV28 | few | TGTGCCAGCAGTTTAGGTCAGCCCCAGCATTTT | CASSLGQPQHF
TRBD2 | TRBJ2-7 | TRBV5-4 | . | TGTGCCAGCAGCGAAAGCGGGAGTAGAAACGAGCAGTACTTC | CASSESGSRNEQYF
TRBD1 | TRBJ1-2 | TRBV28 | . | TGTGCCAGCAGTTTATCCTCGACAGGGGACTATGGCTACACCTTC | CASSLSSTGDYGYTF
. | TRBJ1-1 | TRBV5-1 | . | TGCGCCAGCAGCAAGACCGGGTCTTTGAACACTGAAGCTTTCTTT | CASSKTGSLNTEAFF
TRBD2 | TRBJ2-7 | TRBV5-4 | . | TGTGCCAGCAGCCGCGGGCGGGAGAGCTCCTACGAGCAGTACTTC | CASSRGRESSYEQYF